The TCR beta chain described here comes from a study of T cell responses to AZD1222 COVID-19 vaccine. Study observations and caveats: Donors in the cohort were predominantly white British and more often female, and clonal diversity was possibly underestimated.

Produced via immunoSEQ multiplex PCR; TCRdb's table is partial and in-frame only. The sample includes more than 60,000 clones, 85% of them seen just once. CDR3 size: 15 residues. Trimming removed 0 bases from V and 3 bases from J, with 12 bases in between. Looked up from germline, CDR1 is LGHDT and CDR2 is YNNKEL (reference sequence). With respect to this clone: What it binds is unknown.

The TCR comes from an adult in good health. This rearrangement joins TRBV3-1 (or the pseudogene TRBV3-2) to TRBJ2-7; D not certain. Material: peripheral blood, obtained on day 0 of AZD1222 vaccination. The CDR3 protein is CASSQERRPVYEQYF. The CDR3 nucleotides read TGTGCCAGCAGCCAAGAAAGACGCCCCGTCTACGAGCAGTACTTC.